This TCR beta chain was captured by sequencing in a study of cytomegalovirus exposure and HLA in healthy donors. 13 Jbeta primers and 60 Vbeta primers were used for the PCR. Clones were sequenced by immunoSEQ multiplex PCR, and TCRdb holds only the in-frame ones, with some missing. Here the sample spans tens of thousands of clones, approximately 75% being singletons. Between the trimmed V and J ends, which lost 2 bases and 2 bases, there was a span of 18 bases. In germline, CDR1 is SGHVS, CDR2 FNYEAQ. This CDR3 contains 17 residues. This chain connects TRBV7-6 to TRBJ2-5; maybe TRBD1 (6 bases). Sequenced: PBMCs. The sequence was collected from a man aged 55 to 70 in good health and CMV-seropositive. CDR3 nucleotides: TGTGCCAGCAGCTTAACCGGGACACATAACATACAAGAGACCCAGTACTTC. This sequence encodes CASSLTGTHNIQETQYF.